One TCR beta chain is described in this entry. The antigen is not known. TCRdb reprocessed the 5' RACE reads and reports one entry per CDR3 protein, with no DNA. The sample has about 380,000 distinct CDR3 sequences. The CDR3 is 16 amino acids. The germline V gene has CDR1 KGHSH and CDR2 LQKENI. This specimen belongs to a study of T cells expressing NK-cell markers. Across the whole study: Sequencing of TCR beta repertoires drew on sorted CD3+CD56+NKG2C+, CD3+CD56+NKG2C- and CD3+CD56-NKG2C+ T cells. Seropositivity for HCMV was found in most of the eight sequenced donors, with one seronegative.

Study-wide results and limits: In 5 to 7 donors, dominant CD3+CD56+NKG2C+ clones formed about 1.0-8% of CD8+ cells.

The source of this sequence is a man aged 18-75 years in good health. Source material: blood T cells: a sorted CD56 or NKG2C T cell subset, CD4+ or CD8+ T cells, or bulk PBMC T cells (not recorded which). The chain combines TRBV18 with TRBJ2-1; the D gene TCRdb calls, TRBD2, cannot be checked with no DNA. The CDR3 sequence is CASSPRYEGTNNEQFF.